This TCR beta chain came from a study of blood T cell repertoires in COVID-19. Across the study: Researchers got acute and convalescent COVID-19 samples from the United States, Italy and Spain. The cDNA or gDNA used as material had been derived from T cells, B-cell-depleted T cells, or PBMCs.

In the original processing: The authors estimated nucleated cell counts from reference gene primer amplification. The repertoire was sequenced with immunoSEQ multiplex PCR; TCRdb's copy has only in-frame clones and lacks some. V and J calls and clone size are copied from that table; D and trimming were computed from the DNA. The sample records about 260,000 clones, 80% to 90% being singletons. The CDR3 loop spans 13 amino acids. The V gene lost 0 bases and the J gene lost 12 bases, with 14 bases spanning the gap. Germline V gene lookup returns CDR1 ENHRY and CDR2 SYGVKD. The specimen sequenced was peripheral blood. The receptor comes from a woman aged 40 to 49 who had recovered from COVID-19. The V gene is TRBV10-3, the J gene TRBJ1-2; the D gene is possibly TRBD1 (6 bases). CDR3 DNA: TGTGCCATCAGTGAGTCGATGATAGGGACAAACACCTTC. Its protein is CAISESMIGTNTF.